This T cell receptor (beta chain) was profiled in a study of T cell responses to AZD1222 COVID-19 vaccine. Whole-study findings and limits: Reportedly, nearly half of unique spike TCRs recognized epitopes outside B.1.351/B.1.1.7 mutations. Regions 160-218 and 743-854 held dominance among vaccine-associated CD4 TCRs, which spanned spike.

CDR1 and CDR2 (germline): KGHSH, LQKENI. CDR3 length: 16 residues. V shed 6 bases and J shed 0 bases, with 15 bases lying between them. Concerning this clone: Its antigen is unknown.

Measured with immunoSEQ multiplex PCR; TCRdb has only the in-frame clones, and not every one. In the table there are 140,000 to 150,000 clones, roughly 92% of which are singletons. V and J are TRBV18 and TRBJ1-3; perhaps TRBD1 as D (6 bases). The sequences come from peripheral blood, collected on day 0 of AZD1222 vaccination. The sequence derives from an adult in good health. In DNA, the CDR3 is TGTGCCAGCTCTCCCGGGGGGGGCCACTCTGGAAACACCATATATTTT. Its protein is CASSPGGGHSGNTIYF.